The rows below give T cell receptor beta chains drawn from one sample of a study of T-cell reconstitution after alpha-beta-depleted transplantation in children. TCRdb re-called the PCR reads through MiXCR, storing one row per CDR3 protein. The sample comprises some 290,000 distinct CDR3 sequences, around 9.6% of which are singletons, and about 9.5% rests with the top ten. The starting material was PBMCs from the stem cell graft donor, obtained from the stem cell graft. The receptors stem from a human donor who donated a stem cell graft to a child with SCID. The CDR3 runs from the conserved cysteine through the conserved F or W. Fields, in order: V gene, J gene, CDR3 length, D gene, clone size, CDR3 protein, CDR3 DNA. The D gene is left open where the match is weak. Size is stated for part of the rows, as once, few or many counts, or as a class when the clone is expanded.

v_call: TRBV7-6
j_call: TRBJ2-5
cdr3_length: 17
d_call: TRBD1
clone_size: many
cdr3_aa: CASSLGQGLKGQETQYF
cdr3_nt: TGTGCCAGCAGCTTAGGACAGGGTTTAAAAGGTCAAGAGACCCAGTACTTC

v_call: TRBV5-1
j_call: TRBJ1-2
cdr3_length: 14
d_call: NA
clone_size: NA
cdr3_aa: CASSLEGSSYGYTF
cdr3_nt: TGCGCCAGCAGCTTGGAGGGGAGTTCCTATGGCTACACCTTC

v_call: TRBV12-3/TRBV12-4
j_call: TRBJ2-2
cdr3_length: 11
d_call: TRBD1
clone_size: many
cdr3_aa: CAGQGIGELFF
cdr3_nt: TGTGCCGGACAGGGTATCGGGGAGCTGTTTTTT

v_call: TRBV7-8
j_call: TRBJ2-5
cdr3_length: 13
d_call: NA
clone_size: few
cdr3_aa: CASSLPGEETQYF
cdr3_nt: TGTGCCAGCAGCTTACCGGGGGAAGAGACCCAGTACTTC

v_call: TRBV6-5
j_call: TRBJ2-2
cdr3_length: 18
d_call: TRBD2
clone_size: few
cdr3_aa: CASSFDPASGANTGELFF
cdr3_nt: TGTGCCAGCAGTTTTGACCCCGCTAGCGGGGCGAACACCGGGGAGCTGTTTTTT

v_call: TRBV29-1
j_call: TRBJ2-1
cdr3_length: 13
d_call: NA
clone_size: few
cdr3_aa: CSVESREHSEQFF
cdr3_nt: TGCAGCGTTGAGTCTAGAGAGCACAGTGAGCAGTTCTTC

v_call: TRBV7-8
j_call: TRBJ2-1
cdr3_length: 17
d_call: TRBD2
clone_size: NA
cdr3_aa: CASSLDIARGSNNEQFF
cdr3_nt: TGTGCCAGCAGCTTAGATATTGCGCGGGGGTCGAACAATGAGCAGTTCTTC

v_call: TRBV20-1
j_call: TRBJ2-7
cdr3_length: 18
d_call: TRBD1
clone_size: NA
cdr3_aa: CSARLPGQGNSRSYEQYF
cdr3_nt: TGCAGTGCTAGATTACCGGGACAGGGCAACAGCAGATCCTACGAGCAGTACTTC

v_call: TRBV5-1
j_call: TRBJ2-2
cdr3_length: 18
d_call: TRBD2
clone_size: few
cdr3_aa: CASSRSGGRRANTGELFF
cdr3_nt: TGCGCCAGCAGCCGTAGCGGGGGGCGACGCGCGAACACCGGGGAGCTGTTTTTT

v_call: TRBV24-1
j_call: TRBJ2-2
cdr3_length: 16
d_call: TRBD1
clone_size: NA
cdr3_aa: CATSDSGTGLTGELFF
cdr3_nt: TGTGCCACCAGTGATTCCGGGACAGGGTTGACCGGGGAGCTGTTTTTT

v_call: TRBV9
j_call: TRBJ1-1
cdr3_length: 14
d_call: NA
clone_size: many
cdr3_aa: CASSKGRMNTEAFF
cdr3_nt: TGTGCCAGCAGCAAGGGACGTATGAACACTGAAGCTTTCTTT

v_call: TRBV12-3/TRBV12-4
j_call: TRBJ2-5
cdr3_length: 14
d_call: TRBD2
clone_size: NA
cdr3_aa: CASRDSGGQETQYF
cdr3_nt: TGTGCCAGCAGGGATAGCGGGGGCCAAGAGACCCAGTACTTC

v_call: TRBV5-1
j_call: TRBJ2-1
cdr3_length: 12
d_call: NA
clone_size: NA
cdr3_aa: CASFWNYNEQFF
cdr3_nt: TGCGCCAGCTTTTGGAACTACAATGAGCAGTTCTTC

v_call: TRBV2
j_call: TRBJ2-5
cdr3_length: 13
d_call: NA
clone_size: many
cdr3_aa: CASSEGGTETQYF
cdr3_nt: TGTGCCAGCAGTGAGGGGGGTACAGAGACCCAGTACTTC

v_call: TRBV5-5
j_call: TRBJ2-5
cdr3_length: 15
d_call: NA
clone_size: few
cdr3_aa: CASSFSWSIQETQYF
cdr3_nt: TGTGCCAGCAGCTTCAGTTGGTCTATCCAAGAGACCCAGTACTTC

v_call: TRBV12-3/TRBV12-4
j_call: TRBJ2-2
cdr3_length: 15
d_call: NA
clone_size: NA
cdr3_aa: CASSPTGVDTGELFF
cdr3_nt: TGTGCCAGCAGTCCGACAGGAGTAGACACCGGGGAGCTGTTTTTT

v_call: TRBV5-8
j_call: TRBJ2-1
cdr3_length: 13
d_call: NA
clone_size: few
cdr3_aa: CASNFDRSDEQFF
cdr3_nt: TGTGCCAGCAACTTTGACAGGAGTGATGAGCAGTTCTTC

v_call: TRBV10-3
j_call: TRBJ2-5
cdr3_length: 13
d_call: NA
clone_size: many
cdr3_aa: CAISVDREGTQYF
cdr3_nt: TGTGCCATCAGTGTGGACAGGGAGGGGACCCAGTACTTC

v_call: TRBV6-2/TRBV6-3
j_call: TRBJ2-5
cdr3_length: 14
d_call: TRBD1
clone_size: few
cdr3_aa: CATSNRQGRETQYF
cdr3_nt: TGTGCCACCAGTAACCGACAGGGGCGAGAGACCCAGTACTTC

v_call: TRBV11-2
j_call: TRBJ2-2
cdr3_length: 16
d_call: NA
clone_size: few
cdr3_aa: CASSPASSLPTGELFF
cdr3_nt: TGTGCCAGCAGCCCAGCTTCAAGTTTACCCACCGGGGAGCTGTTTTTT